This passage covers 21 T cell receptor beta chains from one sample sequenced in a study of response to subunit inactivated influenza vaccine. One entry per CDR3 protein, called by TCRdb with MiXCR from the RT-PCR reads. This table holds about 180,000 distinct CDR3 sequences, around 9% found once. The sample here was non-naive T cells sorted from PBMCs, taken on the day of vaccination. These receptors all stem from a man aged 50 or older who received an inactivated influenza vaccine.

This clonotype was seen ten or more times. V and J are TRBV18 and TRBJ2-3, with D perhaps matching TRBD2 (6 bases). Per the germline V gene, CDR1 is KGHSH and CDR2 is LQKENI. Trimming took off 0 bases at V and 2 bases at J, with 15 bases between the two ends. This CDR3 has 17 residues. CDR3 region: CASSPPLPGLITDTQYF. DNA for the CDR3: TGTGCCAGCTCACCACCGCTACCGGGACTCATCACAGATACGCAGTATTTT.

Only a few counts were recorded for this clonotype. The gene calls are TRBV9 and TRBJ2-7; 16 bases are shared with TRBD2. The V gene's germline CDR1 is SGDLS and CDR2 YYNGEE. There are 18 residues in the CDR3. The ends lost 1 base at V and 7 bases at J; junction bases unmatched: 11. This chain's CDR3 is CASSVHPGLAGGPQEQYF. The CDR3 region has the DNA TGTGCCAGCAGCGTACATCCGGGACTAGCGGGAGGGCCGCAAGAGCAGTACTTC.

This chain links TRBV7-6 with TRBJ2-5; D remains unclear. Germline V gene data show CDR1 as SGHVS and CDR2 as FNYEAQ. Trimming stripped 5 bases from V and 3 bases from J, with 13 bases between. This CDR3 spans 14 amino acids. CDR3 in DNA: TGTGCCAGCAGCCCCCCGGGTAAAAAAGAGACCCAGTACTTC. This gives the protein CASSPPGKKETQYF. Filled out from reference TRBV7-6 and TRBJ2-5, the complete variable domain reads GAGVSQSPRYKVTKRGQDVALRCDPISGHVSLYWYRQALGQGPEFLTYFNYEAQQDKSGLPNDRFSAERPEGSISTLTIQRTEQRDSAMYRCASSPPGKKETQYFGPGTRLLVL.

This clonotype has a count of ten or more. V and J are TRBV12-3 or TRBV12-4 and TRBJ2-5; 9 bases match TRBD1. V trimming: 6 bases; J trimming: 1 base; junction bases outside the gene matches: 0. CDR3 length: 13 residues. CDR3 sequence: CASRTGGQETQYF. The CDR3 region has the DNA TGTGCCAGCAGGACAGGGGGCCAAGAGACCCAGTACTTC.

This clonotype has more than one count but fewer than ten. The CDR3 sequence: CASSQGAAYEQYF. DNA of the CDR3: TGTGCCAGCAGCCAGGGGGCCGCCTACGAGCAGTACTTC. The J gene is TRBJ2-7, the V gene TRBV6-2 or TRBV6-3; TRBD1 matches 8 bases. The CDR3 runs to 13 residues. The V and J ends lost 6 bases and 2 bases, in that order; junction bases with no gene match: 3. The V gene's germline CDR1 is MNHEY and CDR2 SVGEGT.

Remarks on this clonotype: This sequence may be a read error, since a much larger clone differs from it by one base. The chain is built from TRBV5-1 and TRBJ2-7, with D possibly being TRBD1 or TRBD2 (5 bases each). CDR1 and CDR2 (germline): SGHRS, YFSETQ. The V gene lost 9 bases and the J gene lost 7 bases, with 26 bases spanning the gap. The CDR3 is made up of 15 amino acids. This chain's CDR3 is CATRAIARGVGEQYF. In nucleotides, the CDR3 is TGCGCCACCCGAGCCATAGCGCGAGGGGTGGGGGAGCAGTACTTC.

This clonotype has a handful of counts. The chain couples TRBV12-3 or TRBV12-4 to TRBJ2-7; 9 nucleotides align to TRBD1. The V gene end was trimmed by 7 bases and the J gene end by 5 bases; junction bases not matched to a gene: 9. The CDR3 runs 14 residues. Here the CDR3 reads CASKQQGAGHEQYF. CDR3 nucleotides: TGTGCCAGCAAACAACAGGGGGCAGGGCACGAGCAGTACTTC.

The rearrangement links TRBV28 to TRBJ2-6; 10 bases are shared with TRBD2. After removal of 3 bases from V and 0 bases from J, the junction contained 11 bases not matched to a gene. This CDR3 is built from 20 residues. Germline assignment: CDR1 MDHEN and CDR2 SYDVKM. CDR3 sequence reads: CASSFPLTAGGISGANVLTF. In DNA, the CDR3 is TGTGCCAGCAGTTTCCCGCTGACAGCGGGGGGGATCTCTGGGGCCAACGTCCTGACTTTC. The full variable domain, rest sourced from reference TRBV28 and TRBJ2-6, is DVKVTQSSRYLVKRTGEKVFLECVQDMDHENMFWYRQDPGLGLRLIYFSYDVKMKEKGDIPEGYSVSREKKERFSLILESASTNQTSMYLCASSFPLTAGGISGANVLTFGAGSRLTVL.

The rearrangement joins TRBV9 to TRBJ1-1, with D perhaps matching TRBD1 (5 bases). V was cut by 0 bases and J by 8 bases, with 11 bases left in between. Germline V lookup: CDR1 SGDLS, CDR2 YYNGEE. The CDR3 loop spans 13 amino acids. CDR3 amino acids: CASSVELDREAFF. DNA of the CDR3: TGTGCCAGCAGCGTAGAGTTAGACAGAGAAGCTTTCTTT.

The table lists this clonotype with a few counts. The rearrangement links TRBV5-1 to TRBJ2-3; unclear D gene. V lost 3 bases, J lost 1 base, and 15 bases lay in between. The CDR3 consists of 16 residues. The germline CDR1 and CDR2 sequences are SGHRS and YFSETQ. The CDR3 is CASSSTKGPGTDTQYF. In nucleotides, the CDR3 is TGCGCCAGCAGCTCAACAAAGGGTCCTGGCACAGATACGCAGTATTTT.

This clonotype was recorded a few times. V and J are TRBV4-1 and TRBJ1-5; D gene unclear. From germline, CDR1 is MGHRA and CDR2 YSYEKL. Between the trimmed V and J ends, which lost 2 bases and 5 bases, there was a span of 10 bases. There are 14 residues in the CDR3. The CDR3 sequence: CASSQSSRDQPQHF. DNA for the CDR3: TGCGCCAGCAGCCAATCTTCGCGAGATCAGCCCCAGCATTTT.

CDR3 DNA: TGTGCCAGCAGCTTAGATGTTACAGACTACGAGCAGTACTTC. This encodes CASSLDVTDYEQYF. V gene TRBV7-8 combines with J gene TRBJ2-7; D not certain. Germline V CDR1 and CDR2: SGHVS, FQNEAQ. The V gene lost 1 base and the J gene lost 3 bases, with 10 bases spanning the gap. CDR3 size: 14 residues. The full variable domain, completed using reference TRBV7-8 and TRBJ2-7, is GAGVSQSPRYKVAKRGQDVALRCDPISGHVSLFWYQQALGQGPEFLTYFQNEAQLDKSGLPSDRFFAERPEGSVSTLKIQRTQQEDSAVYLCASSLDVTDYEQYFGPGTRLTVT.

This clonotype was seen a handful of times. The J gene is TRBJ2-3, the V gene TRBV7-2; no definite D call. The V end lost 5 bases, the J end lost 4 bases, and 10 bases lay between the germline ends. From germline, CDR1 is SGHTA and CDR2 FQGNSA. The CDR3 sequence is 13 residues long. As DNA, the CDR3 is TGTGCCAGCAGCCTAACGGTGGCAGATACGCAGTATTTT. Translating it yields CASSLTVADTQYF.

This clonotype has a handful of counts. The chain uses TRBV7-3 and TRBJ2-7, with D tentatively TRBD2 (5 bases). Germline assignment: CDR1 SGHTA and CDR2 FQGTGA. The CDR3 covers 13 residues. Between the trimmed V and J ends, which lost 0 bases and 5 bases, there was a span of 8 bases. This CDR3 reads CASSLTGRDEQYF. The CDR3 DNA is TGTGCCAGCAGCTTAACTGGGCGGGACGAGCAGTACTTC.

This clonotype showed up many times. This chain links TRBV4-3 with TRBJ2-4, with D unclear. The CDR3 sequence is 13 residues long. V was pared by 1 base and J by 9 bases, with 10 bases between. CDR1 and CDR2 (germline): LGHNA, YSLEER. CDR3 protein: CASSQVSGSIQYF. In DNA form, the CDR3 reads TGCGCCAGCAGCCAAGTGTCCGGATCCATTCAGTACTTC.

The sample holds many counts of this clonotype. The chain has TRBV5-1 and TRBJ2-3; 8 nucleotides align to TRBD2. There are 14 residues in the CDR3. V lost 1 base to trimming and J lost 6 bases; unmatched junction nucleotides: 4. Germline V gives CDR1 SGHRS, CDR2 YFSETQ. In nucleotides, the CDR3 is TGCGCCAGCAGCTTGAACGGGGGGGCGGATACGCAGTATTTT. Translated: CASSLNGGADTQYF. The whole variable domain, remainder taken from reference TRBV5-1 and TRBJ2-3, is KAGVTQTPRYLIKTRGQQVTLSCSPISGHRSVSWYQQTPGQGLQFLFEYFSETQRNKGNFPGRFSGRQFSNSRSEMNVSTLELGDSALYLCASSLNGGADTQYFGPGTRLTVL.

This clonotype has at least ten counts. This chain connects TRBV28 to TRBJ2-1; tentatively, D is TRBD2 (5 bases). The CDR3 spans 15 residues. Looked up from germline, CDR1 is MDHEN and CDR2 is SYDVKM. The germline V and J ends were trimmed by 3 bases and 1 base, with 10 bases remaining between them. The CDR3 spells CASSFRSGSYNEQFF. The CDR3 bases are TGTGCCAGCAGTTTTAGGAGCGGTTCCTACAATGAGCAGTTCTTC.

This clonotype was recorded a few times. V and J are TRBV27 and TRBJ2-7; D remains ambiguous. This CDR3 is built from 16 residues. Germline V lookup: CDR1 MNHEY, CDR2 SMNVEV (reference sequence). Trimming took off 5 bases at V and 3 bases at J, with 20 bases between the two ends. This chain's CDR3 is CASSPRQVRANYEQYF. The CDR3 DNA reads TGTGCCAGCAGTCCTCGTCAGGTTCGCGCTAACTACGAGCAGTACTTC.

This clonotype was observed at least ten times. The rearrangement joins TRBV29-1 to TRBJ2-1; D is uncertain. V was clipped by 3 bases and J by 7 bases, with 10 bases between them. This CDR3 is built from 12 residues. Germline assignment: CDR1 SQVTM and CDR2 ANQGSEA. CDR3 sequence reads: CSVDHGRNEQFF. The CDR3 nucleotides read TGCAGCGTTGATCATGGCAGAAATGAGCAGTTCTTC.

The chain has TRBV7-6 and TRBJ1-2, with D perhaps TRBD1 (5 bases). Germline V gene sequence: CDR1 SGHVS, CDR2 FNYEAQ. V was clipped by 5 bases and J by 5 bases, with 15 bases between them. This CDR3 comprises 14 residues. CDR3 DNA sequence: TGTGCCAGCAGCCCGCCGGGGCGGACGTATGGCTACACCTTC. It encodes CASSPPGRTYGYTF.

This chain joins TRBV6-6 and TRBJ2-5; no clear D gene. V lost 4 bases and J lost 1, with 7 bases in between. The CDR3 is made up of 13 amino acids. Germline lookup yields CDR1 MNHNY and CDR2 SVGAGI (reference sequence). CDR3 sequence (DNA): TGTGCCAGCAGTTTTTACAGCCAAGAGACCCAGTACTTC. Amino acid sequence: CASSFYSQETQYF.